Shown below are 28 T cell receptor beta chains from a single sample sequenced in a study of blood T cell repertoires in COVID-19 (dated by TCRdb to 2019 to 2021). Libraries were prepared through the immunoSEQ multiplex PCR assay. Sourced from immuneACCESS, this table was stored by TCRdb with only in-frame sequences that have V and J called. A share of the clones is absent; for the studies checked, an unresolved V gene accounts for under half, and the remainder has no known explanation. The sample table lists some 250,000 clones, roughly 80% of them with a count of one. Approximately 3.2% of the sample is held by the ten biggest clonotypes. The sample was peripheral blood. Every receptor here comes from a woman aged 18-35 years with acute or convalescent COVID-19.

The CDR3 DNA reads TGCGCCAGCAGCCAAGAGTTGCGCCTCCCGGGCGGGGAGCTGTTTTTT. Amino acids: CASSQELRLPGGELFF. The rearrangement links TRBV4-3 to TRBJ2-2; the D is unclear. Per germline, CDR1 LGHNA and CDR2 YSLEER. Trimming removed 0 bases from V and 7 bases from J, with 15 bases in between. The CDR3 spans 16 residues.

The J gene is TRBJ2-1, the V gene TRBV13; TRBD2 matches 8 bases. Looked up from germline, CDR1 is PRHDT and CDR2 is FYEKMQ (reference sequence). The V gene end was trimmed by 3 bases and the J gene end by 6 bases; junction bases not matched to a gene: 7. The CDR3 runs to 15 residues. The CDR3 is CASSFPAGAGNEQFF. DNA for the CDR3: TGTGCCAGCAGCTTTCCAGCGGGAGCGGGCAATGAGCAGTTCTTC.

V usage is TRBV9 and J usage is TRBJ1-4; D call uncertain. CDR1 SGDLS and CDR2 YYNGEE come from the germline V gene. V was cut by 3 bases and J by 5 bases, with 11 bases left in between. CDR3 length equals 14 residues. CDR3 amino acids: CASSGATPNEKLFF. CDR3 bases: TGTGCCAGCAGCGGGGCCACGCCGAATGAAAAACTGTTTTTT.

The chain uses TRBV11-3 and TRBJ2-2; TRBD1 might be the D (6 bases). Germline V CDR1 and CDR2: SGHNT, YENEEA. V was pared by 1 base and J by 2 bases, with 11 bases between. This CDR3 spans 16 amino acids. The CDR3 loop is CASSLAGQTNTGELFF. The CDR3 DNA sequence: TGTGCCAGCAGCTTAGCCGGACAGACTAACACCGGGGAGCTGTTTTTT.

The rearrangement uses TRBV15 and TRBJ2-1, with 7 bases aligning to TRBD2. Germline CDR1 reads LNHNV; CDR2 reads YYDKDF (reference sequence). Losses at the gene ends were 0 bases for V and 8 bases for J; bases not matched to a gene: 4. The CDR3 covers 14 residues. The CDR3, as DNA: TGTGCCACCAGCAGAGATCGGGGAGGGGATGAGCAGTTCTTC. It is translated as CATSRDRGGDEQFF.

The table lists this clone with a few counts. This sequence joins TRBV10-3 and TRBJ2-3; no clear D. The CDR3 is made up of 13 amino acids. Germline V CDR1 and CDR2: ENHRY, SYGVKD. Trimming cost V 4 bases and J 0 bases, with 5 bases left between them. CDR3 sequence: CAISGASTDTQYF. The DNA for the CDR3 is TGTGCCATCAGTGGGGCTAGCACAGATACGCAGTATTTT.

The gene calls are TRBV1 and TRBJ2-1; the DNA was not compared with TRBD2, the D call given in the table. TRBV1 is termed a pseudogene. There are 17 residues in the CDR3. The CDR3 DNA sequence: TGCACCAGCAGCCGAGCGACTAGCGGGAGCTCCTACAATGAGCAGTTCTTC. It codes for CTSSRATSGSSYNEQFF.

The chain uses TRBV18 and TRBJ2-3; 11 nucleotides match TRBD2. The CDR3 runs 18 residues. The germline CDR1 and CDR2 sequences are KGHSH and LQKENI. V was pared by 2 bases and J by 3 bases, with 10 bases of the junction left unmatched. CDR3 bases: TGTGCCAGCTCACCAGGGACAGGAAGGACTAGCGGGACAGATACGCAGTATTTT. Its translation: CASSPGTGRTSGTDTQYF.

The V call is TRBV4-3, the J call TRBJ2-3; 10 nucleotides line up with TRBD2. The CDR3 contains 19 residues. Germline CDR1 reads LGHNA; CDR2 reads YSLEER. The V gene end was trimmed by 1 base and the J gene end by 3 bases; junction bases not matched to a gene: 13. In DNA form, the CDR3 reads TGCGCCAGCAGCCAAGGTCTAGCGGGAGCTTCGGTTGGGACAGATACGCAGTATTTT. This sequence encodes CASSQGLAGASVGTDTQYF.

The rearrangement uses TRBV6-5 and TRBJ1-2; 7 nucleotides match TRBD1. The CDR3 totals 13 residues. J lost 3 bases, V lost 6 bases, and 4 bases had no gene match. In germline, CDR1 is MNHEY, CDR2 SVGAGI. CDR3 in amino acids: CASRTGLDYGYTF. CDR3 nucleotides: TGTGCCAGCAGGACAGGGTTGGACTATGGCTACACCTTC.

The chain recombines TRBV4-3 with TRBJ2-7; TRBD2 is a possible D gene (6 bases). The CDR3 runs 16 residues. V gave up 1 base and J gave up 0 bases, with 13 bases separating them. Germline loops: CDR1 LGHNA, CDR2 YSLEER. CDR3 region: CASSQGRAGSSYEQYF. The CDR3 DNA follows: TGCGCCAGCAGCCAAGGACGGGCGGGGAGCTCCTACGAGCAGTACTTC.

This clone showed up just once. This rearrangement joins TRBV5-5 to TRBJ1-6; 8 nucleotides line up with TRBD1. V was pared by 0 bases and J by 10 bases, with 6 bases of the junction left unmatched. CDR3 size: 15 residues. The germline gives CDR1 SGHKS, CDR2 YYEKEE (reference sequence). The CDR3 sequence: CASSLGGQAGSPLHF. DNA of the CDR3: TGTGCCAGCAGCTTGGGGGGACAGGCTGGCTCACCCCTCCACTTT.

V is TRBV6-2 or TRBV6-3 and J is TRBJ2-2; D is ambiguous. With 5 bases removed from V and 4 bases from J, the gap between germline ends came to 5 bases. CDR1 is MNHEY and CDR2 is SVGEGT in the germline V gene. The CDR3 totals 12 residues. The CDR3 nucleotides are TGTGCCAGCAGTACTCCCACCGGGGAGCTGTTTTTT. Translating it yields CASSTPTGELFF.

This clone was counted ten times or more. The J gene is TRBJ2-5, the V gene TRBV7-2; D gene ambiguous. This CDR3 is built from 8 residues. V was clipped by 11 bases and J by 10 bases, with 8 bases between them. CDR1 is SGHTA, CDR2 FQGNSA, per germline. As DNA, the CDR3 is TGTGCCTCCTCTAACCAGTACTTC. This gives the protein CASSNQYF.

The CDR3 DNA reads TGTGCCAGCTCGACGGCGGACTCCTACGAGCAGTACTTC. Translated: CASSTADSYEQYF. The chain uses TRBV18 and TRBJ2-7, with D uncertain. The germline CDR1 and CDR2 sequences are KGHSH and LQKENI. The CDR3 consists of 13 residues. V shed 6 bases and J shed 0 bases, with 9 bases lying between them.

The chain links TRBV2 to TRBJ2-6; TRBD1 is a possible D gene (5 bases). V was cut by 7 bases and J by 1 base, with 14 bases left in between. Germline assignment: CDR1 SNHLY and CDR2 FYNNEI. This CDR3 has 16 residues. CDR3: CASINMQGSGANVLTF. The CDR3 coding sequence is TGTGCCAGCATTAATATGCAGGGTTCTGGGGCCAACGTCCTGACTTTC.

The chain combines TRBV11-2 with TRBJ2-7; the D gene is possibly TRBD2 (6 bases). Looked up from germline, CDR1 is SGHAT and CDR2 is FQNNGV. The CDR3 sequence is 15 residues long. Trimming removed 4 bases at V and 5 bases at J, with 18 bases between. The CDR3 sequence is CASSSREKGFHEQYF. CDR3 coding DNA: TGTGCCAGCAGCTCCCGGGAGAAAGGCTTCCACGAGCAGTACTTC.

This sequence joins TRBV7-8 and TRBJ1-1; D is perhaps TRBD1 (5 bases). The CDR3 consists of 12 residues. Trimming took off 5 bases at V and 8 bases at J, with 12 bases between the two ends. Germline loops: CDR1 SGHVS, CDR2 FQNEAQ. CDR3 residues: CASSPRVGEAFF. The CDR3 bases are TGTGCCAGCAGCCCCAGGGTCGGGGAAGCTTTCTTT.

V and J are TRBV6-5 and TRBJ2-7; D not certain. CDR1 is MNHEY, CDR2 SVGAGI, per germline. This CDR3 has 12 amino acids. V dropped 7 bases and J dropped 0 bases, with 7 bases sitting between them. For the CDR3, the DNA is TGTGCCAGCAAACTTGACTCCTACGAGCAGTACTTC. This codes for CASKLDSYEQYF.

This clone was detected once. The CDR3: CATGNEKLFF. For the CDR3, the DNA is TGTGCCACCGGTAATGAAAAACTGTTTTTT. The genes are TRBV25-1 and TRBJ1-4; the D is unclear. V lost 10 bases and J lost 4, with 4 bases in between. CDR3 length: 10 residues. CDR1 and CDR2 from the germline V gene are MGHDK and SYGVNS.

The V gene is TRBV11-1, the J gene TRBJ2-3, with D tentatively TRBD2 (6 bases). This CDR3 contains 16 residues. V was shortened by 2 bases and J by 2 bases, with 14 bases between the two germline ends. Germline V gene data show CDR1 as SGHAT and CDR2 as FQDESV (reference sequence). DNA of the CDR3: TGTGCCAGCAGCTTACGGGGGAAACTTCACACAGATACGCAGTATTTT. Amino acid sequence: CASSLRGKLHTDTQYF.

The DNA of the CDR3 is TGTGCCAGCTCACCACCGGCGGGACTGAATTACAATGAGCAGTTCTTC. This codes for CASSPPAGLNYNEQFF. The chain recombines TRBV18 with TRBJ2-1; D possibly corresponds to TRBD2 (6 bases). CDR3 length: 16 amino acids. From germline, CDR1 is KGHSH and CDR2 LQKENI. Trimming removed 0 bases from V and 4 bases from J, with 13 bases in between.

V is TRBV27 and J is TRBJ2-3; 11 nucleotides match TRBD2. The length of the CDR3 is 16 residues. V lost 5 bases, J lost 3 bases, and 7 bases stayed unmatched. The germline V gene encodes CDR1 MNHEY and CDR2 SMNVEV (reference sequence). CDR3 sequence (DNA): TGTGCCAGCAGTCGAACTAGCGGGAGTTCGACAGATACGCAGTATTTT. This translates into CASSRTSGSSTDTQYF.

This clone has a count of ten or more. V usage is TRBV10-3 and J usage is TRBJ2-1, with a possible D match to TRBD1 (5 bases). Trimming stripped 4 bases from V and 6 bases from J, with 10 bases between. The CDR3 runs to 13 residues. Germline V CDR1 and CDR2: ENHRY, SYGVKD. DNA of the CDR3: TGTGCCATCAGTGCGCAGGGTGGCAATGAGCAGTTCTTC. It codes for CAISAQGGNEQFF.

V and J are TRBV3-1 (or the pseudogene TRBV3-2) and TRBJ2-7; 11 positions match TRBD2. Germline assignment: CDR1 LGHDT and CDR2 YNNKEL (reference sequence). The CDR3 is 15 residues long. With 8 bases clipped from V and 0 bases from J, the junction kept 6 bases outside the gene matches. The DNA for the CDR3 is TGTGCCAGCCTGCGGGGACTAGCGGACTCCTACGAGCAGTACTTC. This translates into CASLRGLADSYEQYF.

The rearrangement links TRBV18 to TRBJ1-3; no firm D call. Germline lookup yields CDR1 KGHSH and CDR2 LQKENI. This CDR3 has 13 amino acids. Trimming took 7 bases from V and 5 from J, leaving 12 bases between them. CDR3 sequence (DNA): TGTGCCAGCTTTGCAGGAACCCGAAACACCATATATTTT. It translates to CASFAGTRNTIYF. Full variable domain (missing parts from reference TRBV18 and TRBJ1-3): NAGVMQNPRHLVRRRGQEARLRCSPMKGHSHVYWYRQLPEEGLKFMVYLQKENIIDESGMPKERFSAEFPKEGPSILRIQQVVRGDSAAYFCASFAGTRNTIYFGEGSWLTVV.

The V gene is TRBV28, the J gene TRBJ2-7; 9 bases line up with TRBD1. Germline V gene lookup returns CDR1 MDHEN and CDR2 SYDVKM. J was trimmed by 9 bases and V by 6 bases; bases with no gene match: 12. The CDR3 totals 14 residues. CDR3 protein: CASSVQGARERQYF. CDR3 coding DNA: TGTGCCAGCAGCGTACAGGGGGCGCGGGAAAGGCAGTACTTC.

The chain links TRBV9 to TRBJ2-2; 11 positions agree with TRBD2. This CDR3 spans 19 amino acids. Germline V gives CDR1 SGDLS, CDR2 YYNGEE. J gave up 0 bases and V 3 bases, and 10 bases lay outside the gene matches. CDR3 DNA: TGTGCCAGCAGCGCCGGGTTGTTAGCGGGAGGGGCGAACACCGGGGAGCTGTTTTTT. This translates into CASSAGLLAGGANTGELFF.